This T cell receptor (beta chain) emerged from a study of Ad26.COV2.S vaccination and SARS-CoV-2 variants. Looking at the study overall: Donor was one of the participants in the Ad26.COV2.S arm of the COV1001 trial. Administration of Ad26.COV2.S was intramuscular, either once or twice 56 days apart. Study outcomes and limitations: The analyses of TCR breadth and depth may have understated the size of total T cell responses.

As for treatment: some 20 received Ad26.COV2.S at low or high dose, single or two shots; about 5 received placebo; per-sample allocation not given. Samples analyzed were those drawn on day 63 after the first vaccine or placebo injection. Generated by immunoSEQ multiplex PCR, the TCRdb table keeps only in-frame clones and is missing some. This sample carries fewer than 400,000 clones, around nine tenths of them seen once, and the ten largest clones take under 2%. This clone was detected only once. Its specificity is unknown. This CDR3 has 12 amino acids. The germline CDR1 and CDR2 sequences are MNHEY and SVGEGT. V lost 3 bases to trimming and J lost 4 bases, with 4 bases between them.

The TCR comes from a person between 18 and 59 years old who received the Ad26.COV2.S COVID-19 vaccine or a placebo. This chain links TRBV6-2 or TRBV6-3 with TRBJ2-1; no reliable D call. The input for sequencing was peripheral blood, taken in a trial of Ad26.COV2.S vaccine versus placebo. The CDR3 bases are TGTGCCAGCAGTTATTCTTACAATGAGCAGTTCTTC. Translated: CASSYSYNEQFF.